Included here is one T cell receptor beta chain sequence, with context. These data originate in a study of blood T cell repertoires in COVID-19. Study overall: Acute-phase and convalescent COVID-19 samples originated in the United States, Italy and Spain.

How the authors handled the data: From reference gene primer amplification, estimates of nucleated cell counts were derived. The protocol was immunoSEQ multiplex PCR, while the TCRdb copy is restricted to in-frame clones and leaves out a portion. The V and J calls and clone size were taken over from that table, and D and trimming were inferred from the DNA. The table records hundreds of thousands of clones, around 84% of them present only once. The specimen sequenced was peripheral blood. This receptor was obtained from a man in his sixties or seventies with acute or convalescent COVID-19.

This chain's CDR3 is CSASPTSGGELFF. CDR3 nucleotides: TGCAGTGCTAGTCCCACTAGCGGGGGGGAGCTGTTTTTT. The rearrangement uses TRBV20-1 and TRBJ2-2; 9 bases are a match to TRBD2. With 3 bases clipped from V and 8 bases from J, the junction kept 4 bases outside the gene matches. The CDR3 is 13 residues long. Germline V gene sequence: CDR1 DFQATT, CDR2 SNEGSKA (reference sequence).